Each of the 18 T cell receptor beta chains below was sequenced from the same sample in a study of PD-1 blockade in mismatch repair-deficient tumors. The repertoire was sequenced with immunoSEQ multiplex PCR; TCRdb's copy has only in-frame clones and lacks some. Found here are about 63,000 clones, approximately 88% of them singletons; the top ten hold approximately 15%. Material: peripheral blood, obtained 52 weeks after starting pembrolizumab. These receptors all stem from an adult with mismatch repair-deficient cancer.

This chain joins TRBV29-1 and TRBJ2-7, with a weak D call TRBD2 (5 bases). CDR1 and CDR2 from the germline V gene are SQVTM and ANQGSEA. CDR3 size: 15 residues. The V gene lost 6 bases and the J gene lost 2 bases, with 20 bases spanning the gap. The CDR3 DNA is TGCAGCGTGCTCAATCCTGGGGAGACCACCTACGAGCAGTACTTC. Protein sequence: CSVLNPGETTYEQYF.

The rearrangement uses TRBV27 and TRBJ2-7; 9 bases agree with TRBD2. This CDR3 has 15 residues. Unmatched junction bases numbered 12, after V lost 5 bases and J lost 7 bases. Germline lookup yields CDR1 MNHEY and CDR2 SMNVEV (reference sequence). CDR3 bases: TGTGCCAGCAGTCTATATAGCGGGAGAATCGGAGAGCAGTACTTC. Residues: CASSLYSGRIGEQYF.

The rearrangement links TRBV6-5 to TRBJ2-3; 10 bases agree with TRBD2. V shed 0 bases, J shed 0 bases, and the junction held 0 bases outside the gene matches. CDR3 length: 16 residues. Per germline, CDR1 MNHEY and CDR2 SVGAGI. The CDR3 sequence: CASSYSTSGSTDTQYF. The CDR3 DNA reads TGTGCCAGCAGTTACTCGACTAGCGGGAGCACAGATACGCAGTATTTT.

This sequence joins TRBV11-2 and TRBJ2-7, with TRBD1 identical over 8 bases. Trimming removed 0 bases from V and 6 bases from J; junction bases left unmatched: 16. Germline CDR1 is SGHAT and CDR2 is FQNNGV. This CDR3 region has 18 residues. This CDR3 is CASSLDPDLWAGGTEQYF. The CDR3 nucleotides are TGTGCCAGCAGCTTAGATCCTGACCTCTGGGCAGGGGGCACCGAGCAGTACTTC.

The rearrangement joins TRBV19 to TRBJ2-7; D possibly corresponds to TRBD1 (5 bases). This CDR3 comprises 12 residues. Germline CDR1 is LNHDA and CDR2 is SQIVND (reference sequence). Trimming took 7 bases from V and 5 from J, leaving 12 bases between them. DNA for the CDR3: TGTGCCAGTAAATCCCTGGGGCACGAGCAGTACTTC. It encodes CASKSLGHEQYF.

The gene calls are TRBV6-1 and TRBJ2-1; tentatively, D is TRBD2 (6 bases). Germline V gene data show CDR1 as MNHNS and CDR2 as SASEGT. The ends were cut back, 1 base at V and 6 bases at J, with 10 bases in the middle. This CDR3 comprises 14 residues. CDR3 coding DNA: TGTGCCAGCAGTGAAGGGAGGGGAAGCAATGAGCAGTTCTTC. It translates to CASSEGRGSNEQFF.

The chain couples TRBV30 to TRBJ2-1; TRBD2 agrees at 12 bases. Trimming removed 4 bases from V and 9 bases from J; junction bases left unmatched: 4. The CDR3 runs 13 residues. Germline-derived CDR1 and CDR2 are GTSNPN and SVGIG (reference sequence). The CDR3 DNA sequence: TGTGCCTGGACTAGCGGGAGGGCTAGTGAGCAGTTCTTC. Residues: CAWTSGRASEQFF. Filled out from reference TRBV30 and TRBJ2-1, the complete variable domain reads SQTIHQWPATLVQPVGSPLSLECTVEGTSNPNLYWYRQAAGRGLQLLFYSVGIGQISSEVPQNLSASRPQDRQFILSSKKLLLSDSGFYLCAWTSGRASEQFFGPGTRLTVL.

This chain connects TRBV27 to TRBJ2-7; the D is unclear. The CDR3 is 14 amino acids. In germline, CDR1 is MNHEY, CDR2 SMNVEV (reference sequence). V lost 0 bases, J lost 6 bases, and 12 bases lay in between. Written as DNA, the CDR3 is TGTGCCAGCAGTTTATCGGGCACACTCCTCGAGCAGTACTTC. Translating it yields CASSLSGTLLEQYF.

The genes are TRBV5-1 and TRBJ2-5; 13 bases map to TRBD2. The CDR3 extends over 16 amino acids. From germline, CDR1 is SGHRS and CDR2 YFSETQ. V trimming: 4 bases; J trimming: 4 bases; junction bases outside the gene matches: 7. DNA of the CDR3: TGCGCCAGCAGCAGAGGACTAGCGGGAGTCGTAGAGACCCAGTACTTC. It codes for CASSRGLAGVVETQYF.

J is TRBJ2-7 and V is TRBV19; 11 nucleotides line up with TRBD2. V lost 4 bases to trimming and J lost 5 bases; unmatched junction nucleotides: 1. This CDR3 has 13 residues. The V gene's germline CDR1 is LNHDA and CDR2 SQIVND (reference sequence). The CDR3 region is CASSTGLADEQYF. The CDR3 DNA is TGTGCCAGTAGTACGGGACTAGCGGACGAGCAGTACTTC.

The gene calls are TRBV11-2 and TRBJ1-4; D is ambiguous. The CDR3 runs 14 residues. Per the germline V gene, CDR1 is SGHAT and CDR2 is FQNNGV. V dropped 2 bases and J dropped 5 bases, with 9 bases sitting between them. The CDR3 loop reads CASSLRSGNEKLFF. The DNA of the CDR3 is TGTGCCAGCAGCTTACGGTCGGGGAATGAAAAACTGTTTTTT.

The genes are TRBV4-3 and TRBJ2-7; TRBD1 matches at 8 bases. This CDR3 contains 14 residues. Germline values: CDR1 LGHNA, CDR2 YSLEER. V was pared by 2 bases and J by 3 bases, with 3 bases of the junction left unmatched. CDR3 sequence: CASSQNRGFYEQYF. CDR3 DNA: TGCGCCAGCAGCCAAAACAGGGGGTTCTACGAGCAGTACTTC.

This clone was seen more than once but under ten times. This chain links TRBV7-2 with TRBJ1-5; D not certain. This CDR3 comprises 13 residues. Germline values: CDR1 SGHTA, CDR2 FQGNSA. Trimming removed 5 bases at V and 4 bases at J, with 9 bases between. CDR3 region: CASSPTMNQPQHF. The CDR3 bases are TGTGCCAGCAGCCCTACTATGAATCAGCCCCAGCATTTT.

This chain joins TRBV5-1 and TRBJ2-5; the match to TRBD2 covers 8 bases. V gave up 4 bases and J gave up 2 bases; unmatched junction bases: 19. This CDR3 is built from 19 residues. In germline, CDR1 is SGHRS, CDR2 YFSETQ. The CDR3, as DNA: TGCGCCAGCAGCCCAAGGAGGCCGGGAGGGCCATTGGGTCAAGAGACCCAGTACTTC. Translated, it gives CASSPRRPGGPLGQETQYF.

CDR3 nucleotide sequence: TGCAGCGTTGAGAAGGGGGGGTACGAGCAGTACTTC. Its translation: CSVEKGGYEQYF. V gene TRBV29-1 combines with J gene TRBJ2-7, with D perhaps matching TRBD2 (7 bases). Germline V lookup: CDR1 SQVTM, CDR2 ANQGSEA. This CDR3 comprises 12 residues. Trimming removed 3 bases from V and 4 bases from J, with 10 bases in between.

The chain uses TRBV9 and TRBJ2-7; 10 bases are shared with TRBD2. V was pared by 0 bases and J by 3 bases, with 3 bases of the junction left unmatched. The CDR3 contains 15 residues. Germline-derived CDR1 and CDR2 are SGDLS and YYNGEE. Written as DNA, the CDR3 is TGTGCCAGCAGCGTAGGGCTAGCGGGGGACTACGAGCAGTACTTC. Protein product: CASSVGLAGDYEQYF.

This chain connects TRBV4-2 to TRBJ2-3; TRBD2 aligns across 10 bases. The CDR3 runs to 18 residues. The V and J ends lost 2 bases and 5 bases, in that order; junction bases with no gene match: 13. Germline V lookup: CDR1 LGHNA, CDR2 YNFKEQ. As DNA, the CDR3 is TGTGCCAGCAGCCAATCGGTTGGCGGACTAGCGGCTCGAGATACGCAGTATTTT. It yields the protein CASSQSVGGLAARDTQYF.

This clone was seen a few times. This chain connects TRBV7-6 to TRBJ1-1; possibly TRBD1 for D (5 bases). V was clipped by 4 bases and J by 0 bases, with 12 bases between them. CDR1 and CDR2 from the germline V gene are SGHVS and FNYEAQ. The CDR3 runs 15 residues. The CDR3 reads CASSSRVGLNTEAFF. The CDR3 coding sequence is TGTGCCAGCAGCTCCCGGGTGGGGCTGAACACTGAAGCTTTCTTT. Variable domain in full (rest from reference TRBV7-6 and TRBJ1-1): GAGVSQSPRYKVTKRGQDVALRCDPISGHVSLYWYRQALGQGPEFLTYFNYEAQQDKSGLPNDRFSAERPEGSISTLTIQRTEQRDSAMYRCASSSRVGLNTEAFFGQGTRLTVV.